What follows is one TCR beta chain and its context. Method: immunoSEQ multiplex PCR; TCRdb's copy keeps in-frame clones and lacks some. The table lists tens of thousands of clones, 80% to 90% of them singletons. Trimming removed 7 bases at V and 2 bases at J, with 17 bases between. CDR1 SQVTM and CDR2 ANQGSEA come from the germline V gene. There are 14 residues in the CDR3. The source of the sample is a study of T cell responses to AZD1222 COVID-19 vaccine. Analysis merged second doses at about 4 or about 12 weeks. This chain uses TRBV29-1 with TRBJ1-1; D remains unclear. The TCR sequence derives from an adult who received the AZD1222 COVID-19 vaccine. This specimen consisted of peripheral blood, obtained 28 days after the second AZD1222 dose. The CDR3: CSGVRGGLNTEAFF. The CDR3 DNA reads TGCAGCGGGGTCCGAGGAGGGCTCAACACTGAAGCTTTCTTT.